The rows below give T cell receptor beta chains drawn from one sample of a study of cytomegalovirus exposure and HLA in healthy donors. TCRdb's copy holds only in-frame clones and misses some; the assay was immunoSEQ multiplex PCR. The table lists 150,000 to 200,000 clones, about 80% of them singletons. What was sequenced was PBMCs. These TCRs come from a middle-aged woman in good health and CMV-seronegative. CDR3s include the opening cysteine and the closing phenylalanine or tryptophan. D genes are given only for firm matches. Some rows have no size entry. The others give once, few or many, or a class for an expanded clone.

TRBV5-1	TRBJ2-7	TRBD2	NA	CASSSTSGPYEQYF	TGCGCCAGCAGCTCGACTAGCGGCCCCTACGAGCAGTACTTC
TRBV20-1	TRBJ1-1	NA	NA	CSVNSPEAFF	TGCAGTGTTAACAGCCCTGAAGCTTTCTTT
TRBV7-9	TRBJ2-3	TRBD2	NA	CASSPEGRDTDTQYF	TGTGCCAGCAGCCCGGAGGGGAGGGACACAGATACGCAGTATTTT
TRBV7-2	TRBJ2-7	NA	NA	CASSSGTIPYEQYF	TGTGCCAGCAGCTCCGGGACAATTCCCTACGAGCAGTACTTC
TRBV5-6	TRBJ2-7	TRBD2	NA	CASSGPGLASYEQYF	TGTGCCAGCAGCGGACCGGGACTAGCGTCCTACGAGCAGTACTTC
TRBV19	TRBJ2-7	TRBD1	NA	CASSTDRGIAYEQYF	TGTGCCAGTAGTACCGACAGGGGAATAGCCTACGAGCAGTACTTC
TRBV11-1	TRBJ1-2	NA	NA	CASSRAFNYGYTF	TGTGCCAGCAGCCGAGCTTTTAACTATGGCTACACCTTC
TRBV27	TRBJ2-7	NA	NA	CASSSYSSSYEQYF	TGTGCCAGCAGTTCCTACAGTTCCTCCTACGAGCAGTACTTC
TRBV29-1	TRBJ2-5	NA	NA	CSVVAIEETQYF	TGCAGCGTTGTAGCCATCGAAGAGACCCAGTACTTC
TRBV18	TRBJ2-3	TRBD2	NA	CASSPVVREATDTQYF	TGTGCCAGCTCACCAGTCGTTCGGGAGGCCACAGATACGCAGTATTTT
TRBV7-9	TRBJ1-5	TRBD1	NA	CASSGQGEPLNQPQHF	TGTGCCAGCAGCGGACAGGGAGAACCCCTCAATCAGCCCCAGCATTTT
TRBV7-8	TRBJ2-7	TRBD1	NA	CASSTSTGNEQYF	TGTGCCAGCAGCACTTCGACAGGGAACGAGCAGTACTTC
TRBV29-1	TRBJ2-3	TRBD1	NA	CSVRQGATSTDTQYF	TGCAGCGTTCGCCAGGGGGCGACTAGCACAGATACGCAGTATTTT
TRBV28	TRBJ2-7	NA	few	CASTYRADSSYEQYF	TGTGCCAGCACTTACAGGGCGGACAGCTCCTACGAGCAGTACTTC
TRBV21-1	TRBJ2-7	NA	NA	CASSLAGGPSVTYEQYF	TGTGCCAGCAGCTTAGCGGGAGGCCCGTCCGTAACCTACGAGCAGTACTTC
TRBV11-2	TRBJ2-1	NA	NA	CASRGTAGANEQFF	TGTGCCAGCAGGGGAACCGCAGGGGCCAATGAGCAGTTCTTC
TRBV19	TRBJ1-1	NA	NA	CASSIGGSRENTEAFF	TGTGCCAGTAGTATAGGAGGTAGCAGGGAGAACACTGAAGCTTTCTTT
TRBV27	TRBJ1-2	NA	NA	CASSSFSTGHSGYTF	TGTGCCAGCAGTTCCTTTTCGACAGGCCACTCAGGCTACACCTTC
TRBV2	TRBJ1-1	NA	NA	CATRRRDTEAFF	TGTGCCACCCGGCGGCGGGACACTGAAGCTTTCTTT
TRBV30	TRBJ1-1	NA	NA	CAWTRSVFTEAFF	TGTGCCTGGACCCGGTCGGTTTTTACTGAAGCTTTCTTT
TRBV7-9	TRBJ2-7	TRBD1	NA	CASSPQGKVSYEQYF	TGTGCCAGCAGCCCACAGGGGAAGGTATCCTACGAGCAGTACTTC
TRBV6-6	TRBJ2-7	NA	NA	CASSYSAGAYEQYF	TGTGCCAGCAGTTACTCCGCAGGCGCCTACGAGCAGTACTTC
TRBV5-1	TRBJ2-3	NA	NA	CASSTGGGSTDTQYF	TGCGCCAGCAGCACTGGGGGGGGCAGCACAGATACGCAGTATTTT
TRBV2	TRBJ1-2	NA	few	CASRQGEGYGYTF	TGTGCCAGCAGACAGGGTGAAGGCTATGGCTACACCTTC
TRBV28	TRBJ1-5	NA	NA	CASSLGGAGARQPQHF	TGTGCCAGCAGTTTGGGGGGTGCGGGAGCGCGTCAGCCCCAGCATTTT
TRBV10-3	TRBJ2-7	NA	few	CAIRTQETAYEQYF	TGTGCCATCAGAACACAGGAGACGGCATACGAGCAGTACTTC
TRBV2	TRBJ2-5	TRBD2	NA	CASTRTSGQETQYF	TGTGCCAGCACTCGGACTAGCGGACAAGAGACCCAGTACTTC
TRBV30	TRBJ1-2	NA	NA	CAWSAISGYTF	TGTGCCTGGAGTGCGATTAGCGGCTACACCTTC